What follows are 13 T cell receptor beta chains derived from one specimen sequenced in a study of cytomegalovirus exposure and HLA in healthy donors. Assay: immunoSEQ multiplex PCR; the TCRdb copy retains only in-frame clones and omits some. Of about 110,000 clones detected, under 97% appear once; the ten largest clones hold 0.67%. The specimen sequenced was PBMCs. These receptors were taken from a woman younger than 30 in good health and CMV-seronegative.

The V and J genes are TRBV18 and TRBJ1-4, with TRBD1 matching over 8 bases. The CDR3 is 14 amino acids. Germline CDR1 and CDR2: KGHSH and LQKENI. Germline trimming cut 4 bases from V and 8 bases from J; bases unmatched to any gene: 6. The CDR3 DNA is TGTGCCAGCTCACATCAGGGGGCGACCGAAAAACTGTTTTTT. Its protein product is CASSHQGATEKLFF.

Only one count was recorded for this clone. The chain is built from TRBV7-9 and TRBJ1-1, with D perhaps matching TRBD1 (5 bases). This CDR3 spans 18 amino acids. V shed 7 bases and J shed 1 base, with 25 bases lying between them. The V gene's germline CDR1 is SEHNR and CDR2 FQNEAQ (reference sequence). Written as DNA, the CDR3 is TGTGCCAGCACCATCCGAGGCGGCAGGGTACCTAGGAACACTGAAGCTTTCTTT. Its translation is CASTIRGGRVPRNTEAFF.

The chain joins TRBV10-3 to TRBJ1-5; 7 positions match TRBD1. The CDR3 length is 14 residues. Germline V CDR1 and CDR2: ENHRY, SYGVKD. Trimming cost V 4 bases and J 7 bases; bases outside gene matches: 7. The CDR3 DNA reads TGTGCCATCAGTGCCCAGGGGGAAGGACAGCCCCAGCATTTT. Translating it yields CAISAQGEGQPQHF.

The chain couples TRBV25-1 to TRBJ2-5, with 9 bases identical to TRBD2. The CDR3 sequence is 16 residues long. Losses at the gene ends were 10 bases for V and 5 bases for J; bases not matched to a gene: 17. The germline V gene encodes CDR1 MGHDK and CDR2 SYGVNS. The chain's CDR3 is CATRGGFSGGGETQYF. The CDR3 DNA sequence: TGTGCCACCCGAGGAGGGTTTAGCGGGGGTGGGGAGACCCAGTACTTC.

This chain uses TRBV6-1 with TRBJ1-1, with no clear D. Trimming removed 8 bases from V and 11 bases from J, with 12 bases in between. The germline V gene encodes CDR1 MNHNS and CDR2 SASEGT. The CDR3 is 10 amino acids. Written as DNA, the CDR3 is TGTGCCAGCTCCACGGTCCCGGCTTTCTTT. This sequence encodes CASSTVPAFF.

Written as DNA, the CDR3 is TGTGCCAGCAGCGTAGGCAGGGAAAACTATGGCTACACCTTC. Translated: CASSVGRENYGYTF. V gene TRBV9 combines with J gene TRBJ1-2, with a weak D call TRBD1 (5 bases). V dropped 0 bases and J dropped 2 bases, with 8 bases sitting between them. The CDR3 totals 14 residues. Germline V gene sequence: CDR1 SGDLS, CDR2 YYNGEE.

This clone was seen a single time. The chain recombines TRBV28 with TRBJ2-5; TRBD1 aligns across 8 bases. The germline gives CDR1 MDHEN, CDR2 SYDVKM. Losses at the gene ends were 5 bases for V and 5 bases for J; bases not matched to a gene: 13. This CDR3 spans 16 amino acids. The chain's CDR3 is CASSLWGQGAGETQYF. CDR3 bases: TGTGCCAGCAGTCTTTGGGGGCAGGGGGCGGGGGAGACCCAGTACTTC.

This chain connects TRBV11-2 to TRBJ2-5; 7 nucleotides agree with TRBD2. V lost 5 bases to trimming and J lost 5 bases; unmatched junction nucleotides: 11. The germline CDR1 and CDR2 sequences are SGHAT and FQNNGV. CDR3 length equals 15 residues. The CDR3 DNA sequence: TGTGCCAGCAGCCGAAGGACTCTCGGGGGGGAGACCCAGTACTTC. It encodes CASSRRTLGGETQYF.

The chain couples TRBV7-2 to TRBJ2-7, with TRBD1 identical over 12 bases. Losses at the gene ends were 4 bases for V and 1 base for J; bases not matched to a gene: 14. CDR3 length: 19 amino acids. Germline values: CDR1 SGHTA, CDR2 FQGNSA. The CDR3 nucleotides are TGTGCCAGCAGCTCGGAACCGGGACAGGGGGCGTCCAATTCCTACGAGCAGTACTTC. The encoded protein is CASSSEPGQGASNSYEQYF.

The rearrangement links TRBV6-6 to TRBJ2-2, with a weak D call TRBD1 (5 bases). The CDR3 has 15 residues. V lost 9 bases and J lost 4, with 18 bases in between. CDR1 and CDR2 (germline): MNHNY, SVGAGI (reference sequence). The CDR3 region has the DNA TGTGCCAGTGGCCGACGCCGGCAGGGCACCGGGGAGCTGTTTTTT. This encodes CASGRRRQGTGELFF.

The rearrangement uses TRBV27 and TRBJ2-1, with TRBD2 as a possible D gene (6 bases). This CDR3 contains 14 residues. CDR1 is MNHEY, CDR2 SMNVEV, per germline (reference sequence). V lost 6 bases and J lost 5, with 14 bases in between. The CDR3 bases are TGTGCCAGCAGGGTAGGAGGGTCTCACAATGAGCAGTTCTTC. Translating gives CASRVGGSHNEQFF.

V is TRBV11-1 and J is TRBJ2-2; D gene unclear. Deletions cut 3 bases from V and 0 bases from J, with 14 bases between. This CDR3 comprises 17 residues. CDR1 is SGHAT, CDR2 FQDESV, per germline (reference sequence). The CDR3 coding sequence is TGTGCCAGCAGCTTCCAAGTCGTCTCTACGAACACCGGGGAGCTGTTTTTT. Translation: CASSFQVVSTNTGELFF. The complete variable domain, with remaining parts taken from reference TRBV11-1 and TRBJ2-2, reads EAEVAQSPRYKITEKSQAVAFWCDPISGHATLYWYRQILGQGPELLVQFQDESVVDDSQLPKDRFSAERLKGVDSTLKIQPAELGDSAMYLCASSFQVVSTNTGELFFGEGSRLTVL.

V usage is TRBV7-3 and J usage is TRBJ2-3, with TRBD2 as a possible D gene (7 bases). The CDR3 spans 13 residues. Germline assignment: CDR1 SGHTA and CDR2 FQGTGA. Deletions cut 5 bases from V and 6 bases from J, with 12 bases between. CDR3 nucleotide sequence: TGTGCCAGCAGCCTGGGGGGGGCGGATACGCAGTATTTT. This sequence encodes CASSLGGADTQYF.